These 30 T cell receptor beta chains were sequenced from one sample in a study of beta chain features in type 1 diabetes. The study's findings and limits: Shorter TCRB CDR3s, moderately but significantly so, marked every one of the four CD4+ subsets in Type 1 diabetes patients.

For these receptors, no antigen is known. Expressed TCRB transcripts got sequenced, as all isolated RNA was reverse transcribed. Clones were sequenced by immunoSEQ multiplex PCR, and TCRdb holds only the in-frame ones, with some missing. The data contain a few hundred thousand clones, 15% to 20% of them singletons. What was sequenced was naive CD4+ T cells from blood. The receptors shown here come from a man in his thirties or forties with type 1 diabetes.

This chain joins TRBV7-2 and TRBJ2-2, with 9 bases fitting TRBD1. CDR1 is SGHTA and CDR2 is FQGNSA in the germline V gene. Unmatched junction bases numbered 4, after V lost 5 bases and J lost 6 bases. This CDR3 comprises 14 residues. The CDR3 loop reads CASSLDRGSGELFF. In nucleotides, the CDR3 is TGTGCCAGCAGCCTGGACAGGGGATCCGGGGAGCTGTTTTTT.

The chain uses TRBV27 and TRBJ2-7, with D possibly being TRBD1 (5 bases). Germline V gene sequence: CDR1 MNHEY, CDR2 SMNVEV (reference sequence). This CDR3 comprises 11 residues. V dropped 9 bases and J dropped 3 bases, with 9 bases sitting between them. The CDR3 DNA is TGTGCCAGGTACACAGGCTACGAGCAGTACTTC. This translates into CARYTGYEQYF.

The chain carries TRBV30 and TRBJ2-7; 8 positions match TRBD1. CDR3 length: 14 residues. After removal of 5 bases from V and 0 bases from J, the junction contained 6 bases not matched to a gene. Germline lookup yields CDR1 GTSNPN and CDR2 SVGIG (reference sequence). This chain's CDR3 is CAWDRDRSSYEQYF. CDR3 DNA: TGTGCCTGGGACCGGGACAGGAGCTCCTACGAGCAGTACTTC.

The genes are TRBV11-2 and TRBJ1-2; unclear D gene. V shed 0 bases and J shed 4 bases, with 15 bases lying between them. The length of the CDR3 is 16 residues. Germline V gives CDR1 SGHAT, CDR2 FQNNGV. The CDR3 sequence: CASSLDRARRTYGYTF. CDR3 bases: TGTGCCAGCAGCTTAGATCGGGCCAGGCGCACCTATGGCTACACCTTC.

The CDR3 nucleotides read TGTGCCAGCGGGAGGGACGAGCAGTACTTC. Amino acid sequence: CASGRDEQYF. The rearrangement links TRBV5-6 to TRBJ2-7, with 7 bases fitting TRBD2. The ends lost 7 bases at V and 5 bases at J; junction bases unmatched: 0. The CDR3 covers 10 residues. The germline gives CDR1 SGHDT, CDR2 YYEEEE.

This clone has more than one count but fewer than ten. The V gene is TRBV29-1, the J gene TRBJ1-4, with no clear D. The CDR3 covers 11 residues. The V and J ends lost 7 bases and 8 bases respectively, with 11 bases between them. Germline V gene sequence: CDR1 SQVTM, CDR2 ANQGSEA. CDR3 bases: TGCAGCGCTACCCTGGGGGAAAAACTGTTTTTT. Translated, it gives CSATLGEKLFF.

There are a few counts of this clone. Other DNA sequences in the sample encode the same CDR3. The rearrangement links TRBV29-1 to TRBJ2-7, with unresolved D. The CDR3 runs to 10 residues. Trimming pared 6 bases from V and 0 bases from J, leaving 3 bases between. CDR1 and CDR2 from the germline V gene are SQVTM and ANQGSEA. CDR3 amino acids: CSVGSYEQYF. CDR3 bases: TGCAGCGTGGGCTCCTACGAGCAGTACTTC.

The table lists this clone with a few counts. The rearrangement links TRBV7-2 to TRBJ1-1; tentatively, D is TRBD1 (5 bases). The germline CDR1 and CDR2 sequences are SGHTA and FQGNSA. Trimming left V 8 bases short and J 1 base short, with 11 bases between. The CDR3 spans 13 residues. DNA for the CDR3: TGTGCCAGCTATCGACAGACGAACACTGAAGCTTTCTTT. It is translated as CASYRQTNTEAFF.

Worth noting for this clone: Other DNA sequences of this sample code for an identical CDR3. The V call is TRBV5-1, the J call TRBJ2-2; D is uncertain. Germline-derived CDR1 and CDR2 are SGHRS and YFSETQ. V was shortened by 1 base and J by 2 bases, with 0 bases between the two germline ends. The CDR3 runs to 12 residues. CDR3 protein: CASSLNTGELFF. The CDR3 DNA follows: TGCGCCAGCAGCTTGAACACCGGGGAGCTGTTTTTT.

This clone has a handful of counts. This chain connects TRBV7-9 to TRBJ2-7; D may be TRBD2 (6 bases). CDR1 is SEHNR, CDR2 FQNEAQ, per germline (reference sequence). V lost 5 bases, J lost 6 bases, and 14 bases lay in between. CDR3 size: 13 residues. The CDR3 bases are TGTGCCAGCAGCCCCCAGCGGGTGAGCGAGCAGTACTTC. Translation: CASSPQRVSEQYF.

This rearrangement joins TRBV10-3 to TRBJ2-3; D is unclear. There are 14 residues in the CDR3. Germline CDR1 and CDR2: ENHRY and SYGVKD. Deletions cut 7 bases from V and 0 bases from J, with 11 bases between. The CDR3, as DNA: TGTGCCATCAAACCAGAACAAAGCACAGATACGCAGTATTTT. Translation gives CAIKPEQSTDTQYF.

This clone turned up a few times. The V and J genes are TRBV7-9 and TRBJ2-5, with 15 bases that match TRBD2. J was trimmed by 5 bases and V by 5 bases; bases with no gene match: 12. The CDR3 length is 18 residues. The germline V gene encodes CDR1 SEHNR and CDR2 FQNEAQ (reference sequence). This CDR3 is CASSRQFGLAGGPETQYF. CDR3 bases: TGTGCCAGCAGCCGGCAATTTGGACTAGCGGGAGGGCCGGAGACCCAGTACTTC.

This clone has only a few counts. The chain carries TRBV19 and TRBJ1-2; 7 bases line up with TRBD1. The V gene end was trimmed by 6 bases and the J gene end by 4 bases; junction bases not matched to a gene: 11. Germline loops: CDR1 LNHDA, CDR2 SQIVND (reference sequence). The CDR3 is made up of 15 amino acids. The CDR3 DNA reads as TGTGCCAGTAGCCAACCGGGACAGAGGCCCTATGGCTACACCTTC. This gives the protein CASSQPGQRPYGYTF.

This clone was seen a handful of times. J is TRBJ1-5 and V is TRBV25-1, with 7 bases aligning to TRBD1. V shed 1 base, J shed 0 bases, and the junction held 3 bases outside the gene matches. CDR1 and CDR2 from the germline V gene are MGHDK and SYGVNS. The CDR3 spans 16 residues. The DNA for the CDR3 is TGTGCCAGCAGTGAATTAGGGGGCGGTAGCAATCAGCCCCAGCATTTT. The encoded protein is CASSELGGGSNQPQHF.

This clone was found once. The CDR3 DNA is TGCAGCGCCAGACTAGCGGGTGGGACCTCCTACAATGAGCAGTTCTTC. Translating it yields CSARLAGGTSYNEQFF. The J gene is TRBJ2-1, the V gene TRBV29-1, with 10 bases matching TRBD2. The length of the CDR3 is 16 residues. V dropped 7 bases and J dropped 0; count of bases not matched to a gene: 9. Germline V gives CDR1 SQVTM, CDR2 ANQGSEA.

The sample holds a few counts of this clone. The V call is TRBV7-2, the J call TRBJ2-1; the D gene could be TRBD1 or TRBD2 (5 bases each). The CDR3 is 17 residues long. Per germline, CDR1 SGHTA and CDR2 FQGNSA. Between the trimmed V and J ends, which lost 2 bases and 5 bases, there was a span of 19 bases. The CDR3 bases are TGTGCCAGCAGCTTAATGGGGCCTAGCTTGGGGCACAATGAGCAGTTCTTC. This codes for CASSLMGPSLGHNEQFF. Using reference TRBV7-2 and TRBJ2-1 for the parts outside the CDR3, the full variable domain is GAGVSQSPSNKVTEKGKDVELRCDPISGHTALYWYRQSLGQGLEFLIYFQGNSAPDKSGLPSDRFSAERTGGSVSTLTIQRTQQEDSAVYLCASSLMGPSLGHNEQFFGPGTRLTVL.

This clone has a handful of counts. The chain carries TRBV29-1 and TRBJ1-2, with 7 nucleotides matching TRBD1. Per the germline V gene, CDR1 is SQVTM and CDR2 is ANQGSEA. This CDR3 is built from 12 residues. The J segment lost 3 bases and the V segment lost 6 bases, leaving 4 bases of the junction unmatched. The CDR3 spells CSVRQGDYGYTF. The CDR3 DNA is TGCAGCGTCCGACAGGGAGACTATGGCTACACCTTC.

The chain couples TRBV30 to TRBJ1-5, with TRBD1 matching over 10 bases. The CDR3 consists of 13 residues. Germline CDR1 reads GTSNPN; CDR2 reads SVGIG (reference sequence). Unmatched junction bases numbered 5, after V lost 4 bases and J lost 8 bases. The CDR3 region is CAWNRDRGKPQHF. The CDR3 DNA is TGTGCCTGGAATCGGGACAGGGGCAAGCCCCAGCATTTT.

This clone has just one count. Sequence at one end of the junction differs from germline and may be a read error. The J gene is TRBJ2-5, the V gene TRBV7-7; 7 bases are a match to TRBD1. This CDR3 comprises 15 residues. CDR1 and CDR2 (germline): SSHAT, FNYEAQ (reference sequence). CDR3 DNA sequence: TGTGCTAGCAGCTTATCGGACAGGCCCGGAGAGACCCAGTACTTC. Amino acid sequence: CASSLSDRPGETQYF.

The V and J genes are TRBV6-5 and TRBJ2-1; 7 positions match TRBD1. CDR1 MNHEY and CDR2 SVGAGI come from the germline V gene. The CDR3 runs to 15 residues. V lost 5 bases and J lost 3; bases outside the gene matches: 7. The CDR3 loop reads CASSPRGGHYNEQFF. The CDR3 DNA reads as TGTGCCAGCAGTCCTCGAGGGGGCCACTACAATGAGCAGTTCTTC.

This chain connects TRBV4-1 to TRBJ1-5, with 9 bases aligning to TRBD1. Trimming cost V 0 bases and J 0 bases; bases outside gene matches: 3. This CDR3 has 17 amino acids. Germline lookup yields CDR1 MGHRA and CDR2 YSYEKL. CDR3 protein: CASSQDGTGLSNQPQHF. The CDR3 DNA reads TGCGCCAGCAGCCAAGATGGGACAGGGCTTAGCAATCAGCCCCAGCATTTT.

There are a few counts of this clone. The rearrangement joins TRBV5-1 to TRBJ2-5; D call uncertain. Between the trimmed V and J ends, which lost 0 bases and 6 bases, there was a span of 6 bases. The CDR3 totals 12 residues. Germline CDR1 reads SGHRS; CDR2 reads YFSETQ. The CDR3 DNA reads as TGCGCCAGCAGCTTGGAAGACCAGACCCAGTACTTC. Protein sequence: CASSLEDQTQYF.

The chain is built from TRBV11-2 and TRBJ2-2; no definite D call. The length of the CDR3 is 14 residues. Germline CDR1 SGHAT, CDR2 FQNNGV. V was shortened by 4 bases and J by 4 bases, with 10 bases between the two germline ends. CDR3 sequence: CASSSSATTGELFF. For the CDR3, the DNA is TGTGCCAGCAGCTCTTCGGCCACCACCGGGGAGCTGTTTTTT.

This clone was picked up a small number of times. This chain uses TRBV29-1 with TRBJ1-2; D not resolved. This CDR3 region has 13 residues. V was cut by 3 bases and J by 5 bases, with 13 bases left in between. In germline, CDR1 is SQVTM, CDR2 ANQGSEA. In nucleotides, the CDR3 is TGCAGCGTTGATCATTCTTTTGGGTATGGCTACACCTTC. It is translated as CSVDHSFGYGYTF.

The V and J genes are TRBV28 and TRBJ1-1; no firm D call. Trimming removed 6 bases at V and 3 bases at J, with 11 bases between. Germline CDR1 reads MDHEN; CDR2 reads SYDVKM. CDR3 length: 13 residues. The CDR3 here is CASSPGSDTEAFF. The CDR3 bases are TGTGCCAGCAGCCCCGGGTCCGACACTGAAGCTTTCTTT.

For the CDR3, the DNA is TGTGCCAGCAAGACAAGCTCCTACAATGAGCAGTTCTTC. Amino acids: CASKTSSYNEQFF. The rearrangement joins TRBV27 to TRBJ2-1; the D is unclear. V lost 7 bases, J lost 0 bases, and 7 bases lay in between. This CDR3 is 13 amino acids long. Germline-derived CDR1 and CDR2 are MNHEY and SMNVEV (reference sequence).

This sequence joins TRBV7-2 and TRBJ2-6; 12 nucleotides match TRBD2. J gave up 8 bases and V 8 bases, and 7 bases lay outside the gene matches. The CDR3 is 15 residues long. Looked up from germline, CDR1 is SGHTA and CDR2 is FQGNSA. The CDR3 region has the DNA TGTGCCAGCCAGACTAGCGGGAGATCAACCAACGTCCTGACTTTC. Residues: CASQTSGRSTNVLTF.

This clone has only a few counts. The CDR3 is CASSSLAGEDTQYF. CDR3 sequence (DNA): TGTGCCAGCAGTTCACTAGCGGGAGAAGATACGCAGTATTTT. The gene calls are TRBV27 and TRBJ2-3; TRBD2 aligns across 11 bases. CDR1 MNHEY and CDR2 SMNVEV come from the germline V gene (reference sequence). The length of the CDR3 is 14 residues. Unmatched junction bases numbered 2, after V lost 4 bases and J lost 5 bases.

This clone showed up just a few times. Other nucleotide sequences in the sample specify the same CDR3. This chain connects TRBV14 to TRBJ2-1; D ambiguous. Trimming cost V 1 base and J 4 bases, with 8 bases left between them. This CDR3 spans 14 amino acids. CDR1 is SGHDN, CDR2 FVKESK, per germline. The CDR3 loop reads CASSQASPYNEQFF. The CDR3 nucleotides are TGTGCCAGCAGCCAAGCGTCGCCTTACAATGAGCAGTTCTTC.

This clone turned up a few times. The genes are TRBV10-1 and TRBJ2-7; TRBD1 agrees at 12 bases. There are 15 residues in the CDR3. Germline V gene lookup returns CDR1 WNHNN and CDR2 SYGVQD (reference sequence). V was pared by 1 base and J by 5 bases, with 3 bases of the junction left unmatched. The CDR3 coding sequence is TGCGCCAGCAGTGAGTACGGGACAGGGGGCGACGAGCAGTACTTC. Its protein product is CASSEYGTGGDEQYF.